This is a list of T cell receptor beta chains from one sample in a study of T cell responses to AZD1222 COVID-19 vaccine. Repertoires were generated with immunoSEQ multiplex PCR, while TCRdb's copy carries only in-frame clones and drops some. The sample lists about 150,000 clones, about 85% occurring once. The input for sequencing was peripheral blood, taken on day 0 of AZD1222 vaccination. These receptors were collected from an adult in good health. Each CDR3 is given with its conserved first and last residue. The D gene is left open where the match is weak. Clone size is shown for a subset of rows, as once, few, many or a class of expanded clone.

CDR3 protein,CDR3 DNA,D gene,J gene,clone size,V gene
CSVEVGQGWEETQYF,TGCAGCGTTGAAGTGGGACAGGGGTGGGAAGAGACCCAGTACTTC,TRBD1,TRBJ2-5,.,TRBV29-1
CASSPDRGYYGYTF,TGTGCCAGCAGTCCGGACAGGGGATACTATGGCTACACCTTC,TRBD1,TRBJ1-2,.,TRBV28
CASSSRQGVDTQYF,TGTGCCAGCAGCTCCCGGCAGGGAGTAGATACGCAGTATTTT,.,TRBJ2-3,.,TRBV7-2
CASSPPSNQPQHF,TGTGCCAGCAGCCCCCCTAGCAATCAGCCCCAGCATTTT,.,TRBJ1-5,.,TRBV6-2/TRBV6-3
CASSPGLAYSYEQYF,TGTGCCAGCAGTCCGGGACTAGCTTACTCCTACGAGCAGTACTTC,TRBD2,TRBJ2-7,.,TRBV6-5
CASSAAGTGWINQPQHF,TGTGCCAGCAGTGCCGCCGGGACAGGGTGGATTAATCAGCCCCAGCATTTT,TRBD1,TRBJ1-5,.,TRBV6-1
CASSPQGFSYGYTF,TGTGCCAGCAGTCCACAGGGGTTCAGCTATGGCTACACCTTC,TRBD1,TRBJ1-2,.,TRBV27
CSVTQGVGEQYF,TGCAGCGTCACACAGGGGGTGGGCGAGCAGTACTTC,TRBD1,TRBJ2-7,.,TRBV29-1
CASSEQGTNYGYTF,TGTGCCAGCAGTGAACAGGGAACGAACTATGGCTACACCTTC,.,TRBJ1-2,.,TRBV2
CASSPDRSGEAFF,TGTGCCAGCTCACCAGATAGGAGTGGTGAAGCTTTCTTT,.,TRBJ1-1,.,TRBV18
CASTFTPGTGELFF,TGTGCCAGCACCTTTACTCCGGGAACCGGGGAGCTGTTTTTT,.,TRBJ2-2,.,TRBV5-4
CASSLEVRGQVYSPLHF,TGTGCCAGCAGCTTAGAAGTCAGGGGGCAGGTATATTCACCCCTCCACTTT,TRBD1,TRBJ1-6,.,TRBV7-8
CASTSWDTDTQYF,TGTGCCAGCACCTCCTGGGATACAGATACGCAGTATTTT,.,TRBJ2-3,.,TRBV11-2
CASSAGTGTYEQYF,TGTGCCAGCAGCGCCGGGACAGGGACCTACGAGCAGTACTTC,TRBD1,TRBJ2-7,.,TRBV9
CASSPGQGLSGYTF,TGTGCCAGCAGCCCCGGACAGGGATTGTCTGGCTACACCTTC,TRBD1,TRBJ1-2,.,TRBV2
CASSRTSGGGTQYF,TGTGCCAGCAGCCGGACTAGCGGGGGTGGGACCCAGTACTTC,TRBD2,TRBJ2-5,.,TRBV7-8
CASSNRVVGDRGGYGYTF,TGTGCCAGCAGCAATAGGGTGGTGGGGGACAGGGGAGGCTATGGCTACACCTTC,TRBD1,TRBJ1-2,.,TRBV7-2
CASSEAWGAEPQHF,TGTGCCAGCAGTGAAGCGTGGGGGGCCGAGCCCCAGCATTTT,.,TRBJ1-5,.,TRBV6-1
CASSQPRTGGNTIYF,TGTGCCAGCAGTCAACCGCGGACAGGAGGAAACACCATATATTTT,TRBD1,TRBJ1-3,few,TRBV3-1/TRBV3-2
CASSEPGLAGGTNTGELFF,TGTGCCAGCAGTGAACCCGGACTAGCGGGGGGAACGAACACCGGGGAGCTGTTTTTT,TRBD2,TRBJ2-2,.,TRBV6-1
CASSLASSSGNTIYF,TGCGCCAGCAGCTTGGCCAGCAGCTCTGGAAACACCATATATTTT,.,TRBJ1-3,.,TRBV5-1
CASSVSGIEGYTF,TGTGCCAGCAGTGTCTCGGGGATCGAGGGCTACACCTTC,.,TRBJ1-2,.,TRBV2
CASSVSYEQYF,TGTGCCAGCAGTGTCTCCTACGAGCAGTACTTC,.,TRBJ2-7,once,TRBV2
CASIGGTLAYGYTF,TGTGCCAGCATTGGAGGGACACTTGCCTATGGCTACACCTTC,.,TRBJ1-2,once,TRBV2
CAISDYPNTGELFF,TGTGCCATCAGTGACTACCCGAACACCGGGGAGCTGTTTTTT,.,TRBJ2-2,.,TRBV10-3
CASSIGTGRGYTF,TGTGCCAGCAGCATCGGGACAGGCCGTGGCTACACCTTC,TRBD1,TRBJ1-2,.,TRBV5-5
CASGFLPEAEAFF,TGTGCTAGTGGTTTTCTCCCTGAGGCTGAAGCTTTCTTT,.,TRBJ1-1,.,TRBV12-5
CASKTGVNEKLFF,TGTGCCAGCAAAACAGGGGTAAATGAAAAACTGTTTTTT,TRBD1,TRBJ1-4,once,TRBV28
CASSQDRRTMNTEAFF,TGTGCCAGCAGCCAAGATCGGAGGACCATGAACACTGAAGCTTTCTTT,.,TRBJ1-1,few,TRBV14
CATREGGVHGYTF,TGTGCCACCAGGGAGGGCGGAGTTCATGGCTACACCTTC,.,TRBJ1-2,.,TRBV15
CASSEVVGRSPLHF,TGTGCCAGCAGTGAAGTGGTCGGGAGGTCACCCCTCCACTTT,.,TRBJ1-6,.,TRBV6-1
CASSWGGEESLGEQYF,TGTGCCAGCAGCTGGGGGGGCGAGGAATCGCTCGGCGAGCAGTACTTC,.,TRBJ2-7,.,TRBV5-4
CASSPGGETTGELFF,TGTGCCAGCAGTCCGGGGGGAGAGACCACCGGGGAGCTGTTTTTT,TRBD2,TRBJ2-2,.,TRBV28
CATSSRGGQPQHF,TGTGCCACCAGTTCCAGGGGGGGACAGCCCCAGCATTTT,TRBD1,TRBJ1-5,.,TRBV24-1
CASSFGVTSGADTQYF,TGTGCCAGCAGCTTTGGGGTCACTAGCGGGGCAGATACGCAGTATTTT,TRBD2,TRBJ2-3,.,TRBV7-3
CASAQGMNTEAFF,TGTGCCAGCGCCCAGGGTATGAACACTGAAGCTTTCTTT,.,TRBJ1-1,few,TRBV13
CASSILDSNTGELFF,TGTGCCAGTAGTATATTGGACAGCAACACCGGGGAGCTGTTTTTT,.,TRBJ2-2,.,TRBV19
CASSRSGGHQPQHF,TGTGCCAGCAGTCGTTCGGGGGGGCATCAGCCCCAGCATTTT,.,TRBJ1-5,.,TRBV11-2
CASSLTGSYEQYF,TGCGCCAGCAGCTTGACAGGGTCCTACGAGCAGTACTTC,.,TRBJ2-7,.,TRBV5-1
CASSQTPGQNANTGELFF,TGTGCCAGCAGCCAGACCCCGGGACAGAACGCGAACACCGGGGAGCTGTTTTTT,TRBD1,TRBJ2-2,.,TRBV3-1/TRBV3-2
CATSSGQQGATEAFF,TGTGCCACCAGCAGCGGTCAGCAGGGGGCCACTGAAGCTTTCTTT,TRBD1,TRBJ1-1,.,TRBV15
CASSTDWSSGNTIYF,TGTGCCAGTAGTACGGACTGGAGCTCTGGAAACACCATATATTTT,.,TRBJ1-3,.,TRBV19
CASSYSTTSGGAYEQYF,TGTGCCAGCAGTTACTCGACTACCAGCGGGGGGGCCTACGAGCAGTACTTC,TRBD2,TRBJ2-7,.,TRBV6-2/TRBV6-3
CASSPGTGGLVTEAFF,TGCGCCAGCAGCCCGGGGACAGGGGGGTTAGTTACTGAAGCTTTCTTT,TRBD1,TRBJ1-1,.,TRBV5-1
CASSPLAGGLYEQYF,TGTGCCAGTAGCCCACTAGCGGGGGGGCTCTACGAGCAGTACTTC,TRBD2,TRBJ2-7,.,TRBV19
CASSPEAANYGYTF,TGTGCCAGCTCACCAGAGGCAGCAAACTATGGCTACACCTTC,.,TRBJ1-2,.,TRBV18
CASSYMRGAEDGYTF,TGTGCCAGCAGTTACATGAGAGGCGCCGAAGATGGCTACACCTTC,.,TRBJ1-2,.,TRBV6-2/TRBV6-3
CAGRTGSTGELFF,TGTGCCGGGAGGACAGGTTCTACCGGGGAGCTGTTTTTT,.,TRBJ2-2,.,TRBV6-5
CASSLASSGGLEQFF,TGTGCCAGCAGCTTGGCGTCTAGCGGGGGGTTAGAGCAGTTCTTC,TRBD2,TRBJ2-1,.,TRBV5-4
CASSLTVTYTGELFF,TGCGCCAGCAGCTTGACGGTTACATACACCGGGGAGCTGTTTTTT,.,TRBJ2-2,.,TRBV5-1
CASSRTSGGGKVDTQYF,TGCGCCAGCAGCCGGACTTCTGGCGGGGGGAAGGTCGATACGCAGTATTTT,TRBD2,TRBJ2-3,.,TRBV5-1
CAISEGDRNYGYTF,TGTGCCATCAGTGAGGGGGACAGAAACTATGGCTACACCTTC,TRBD1,TRBJ1-2,.,TRBV10-3
CASSPQAGLTNEKLFF,TGTGCCAGCAGCCCCCAAGCAGGGCTAACTAATGAAAAACTGTTTTTT,.,TRBJ1-4,once,TRBV5-6
CASSPGWDSSYEQYF,TGTGCCAGCAGCCCGGGATGGGACAGCTCCTACGAGCAGTACTTC,TRBD1,TRBJ2-7,.,TRBV3-1/TRBV3-2